Here is one T cell receptor beta chain with its context. Germline CDR1 SQVTM, CDR2 ANQGSEA. The CDR3 has 14 amino acids. V trimming: 3 bases; J trimming: 0 bases; junction bases outside the gene matches: 1. The data belong to a study of blood T cell repertoires in COVID-19. On the study more broadly: Samples taken during acute and convalescent COVID-19 were collected in the United States, Italy and Spain.

Categorization into cohorts depended on clinical history that participants reported. The authors' processing: Reference gene primer amplification in the assay estimated nucleated cell counts. Profiling relied on immunoSEQ multiplex PCR, and the TCRdb table lists in-frame clones only, not all of them. V and J calls and clone size are as listed in that table; D and trimming were resolved from the DNA. The sample gives 20,000 or so clones, around 88% of which show up once; 5% is in the top ten. Input material: PBMCs or T cells enriched from blood (not recorded which). The receptor's source is a woman in her thirties who had recovered from COVID-19. The V gene is TRBV29-1, the J gene TRBJ1-1; 10 bases match TRBD1. CDR3 sequence reads: CSVDDRGLNTEAFF. DNA for the CDR3: TGCAGCGTTGATGACAGGGGGCTGAACACTGAAGCTTTCTTT.